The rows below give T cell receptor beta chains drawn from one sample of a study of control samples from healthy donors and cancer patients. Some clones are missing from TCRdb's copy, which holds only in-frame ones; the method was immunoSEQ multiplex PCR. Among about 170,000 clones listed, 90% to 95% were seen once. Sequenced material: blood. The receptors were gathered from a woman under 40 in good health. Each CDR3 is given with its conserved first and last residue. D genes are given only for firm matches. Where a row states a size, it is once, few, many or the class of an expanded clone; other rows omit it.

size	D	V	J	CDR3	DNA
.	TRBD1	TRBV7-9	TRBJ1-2	CAAYTGTGGARYGYTF	TGTGCCGCCTATACCGGGACAGGGGGCGCGCGCTATGGCTACACCTTC
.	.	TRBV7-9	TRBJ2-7	CASTGQTYEQYF	TGTGCCAGCACCGGACAGACCTACGAGCAGTACTTC
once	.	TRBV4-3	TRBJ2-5	CASSQDRNQETQYF	TGCGCCAGCAGCCAAGACAGAAACCAAGAGACCCAGTACTTC
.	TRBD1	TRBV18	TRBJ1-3	CASSPGQVSGNTIYF	TGTGCCAGCTCACCTGGACAGGTCTCTGGAAACACCATATATTTT
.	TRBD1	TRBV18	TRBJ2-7	CASSGQSYEQYF	TGTGCCAGCTCGGGACAGTCCTACGAGCAGTACTTC
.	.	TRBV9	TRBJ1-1	CASSATVNTEAFF	TGTGCCAGCAGCGCGACAGTGAACACTGAAGCTTTCTTT
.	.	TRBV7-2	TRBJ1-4	CASSRQSNEKLFF	TGTGCCAGCAGCCGACAGAGTAATGAAAAACTGTTTTTT
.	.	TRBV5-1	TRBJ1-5	CASSLGGDYSNQPQHF	TGCGCCAGCAGCTTGGGAGGGGACTATAGCAATCAGCCCCAGCATTTT
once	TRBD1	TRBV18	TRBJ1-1	CASSPGQATEAFF	TGTGCCAGCTCACCAGGACAGGCCACTGAAGCTTTCTTT
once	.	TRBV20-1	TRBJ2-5	CSARPETQYF	TGCAGTGCTAGACCGGAGACCCAGTACTTC
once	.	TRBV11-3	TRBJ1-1	CASSLGRNTEAFF	TGTGCCAGCAGCTTAGGTAGGAACACTGAAGCTTTCTTT
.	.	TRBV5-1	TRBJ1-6	CASSLNGGNSPLHF	TGCGCCAGCAGCTTGAATGGGGGGAATTCACCCCTCCACTTT
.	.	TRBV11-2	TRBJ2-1	CASSSATPYNEQFF	TGTGCCAGCAGCTCGGCCACTCCCTACAATGAGCAGTTCTTC
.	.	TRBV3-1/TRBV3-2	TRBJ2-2	CASSRGGDTGELFF	TGTGCCAGCAGCCGAGGCGGGGACACCGGGGAGCTGTTTTTT
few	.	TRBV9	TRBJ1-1	CASSPQTGMNTEAFF	TGTGCCAGCAGCCCTCAGACAGGCATGAACACTGAAGCTTTCTTT
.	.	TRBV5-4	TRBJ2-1	CASSLAVGREQFF	TGTGCCAGCAGCTTGGCCGTAGGGCGGGAGCAGTTCTTC
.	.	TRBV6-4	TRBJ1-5	CASSQGANQPQHF	TGTGCCAGCAGTCAAGGGGCCAATCAGCCCCAGCATTTT
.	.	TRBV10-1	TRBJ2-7	CASSDGDEQYF	TGCGCCAGCAGTGACGGCGACGAGCAGTACTTC
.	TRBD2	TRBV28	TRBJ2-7	CASSLGLAGAYEQYF	TGTGCCAGCAGTTTAGGGCTAGCGGGAGCCTACGAGCAGTACTTC
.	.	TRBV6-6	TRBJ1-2	CASSTTGPTPNYGYTF	TGTGCCAGCAGTACTACAGGGCCGACTCCTAACTATGGCTACACCTTC
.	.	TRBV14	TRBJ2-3	CASSPGDTQYF	TGTGCCAGCAGCCCGGGAGATACGCAGTATTTT
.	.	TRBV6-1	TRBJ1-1	CASSEGEGVAEAFF	TGTGCCAGCAGTGAAGGTGAGGGGGTCGCTGAAGCTTTCTTT
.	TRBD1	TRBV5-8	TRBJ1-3	CASSFSGTGGNTIYF	TGTGCCAGCAGCTTCTCCGGGACAGGGGGTAACACCATATATTTT
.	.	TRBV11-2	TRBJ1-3	CASSTQGGNTIYF	TGTGCCAGCAGCACCCAGGGGGGAAACACCATATATTTT
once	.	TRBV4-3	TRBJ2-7	CASSQDRNSYEQYF	TGCGCCAGCAGCCAAGATAGGAACTCCTACGAGCAGTACTTC
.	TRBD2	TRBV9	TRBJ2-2	CASSAGLAGGELFF	TGTGCCAGCAGCGCGGGACTAGCGGGAGGGGAGCTGTTTTTT
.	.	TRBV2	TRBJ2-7	CASSDRYYEQYF	TGTGCCAGCAGTGACCGGTACTACGAGCAGTACTTC
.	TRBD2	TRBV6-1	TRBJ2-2	CASSGPSGRLVGELFF	TGTGCCAGCAGTGGACCTAGCGGGAGGTTGGTCGGGGAGCTGTTTTTT
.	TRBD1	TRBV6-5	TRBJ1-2	CASRGDRANYGYTF	TGTGCCAGCAGAGGGGACAGGGCCAACTATGGCTACACCTTC
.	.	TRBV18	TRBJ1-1	CASSPGAYTEAFF	TGTGCCAGCTCACCAGGGGCGTACACTGAAGCTTTCTTT
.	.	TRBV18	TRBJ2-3	CASSPSQGGDTQYF	TGTGCCAGCTCACCAAGTCAGGGAGGTGATACGCAGTATTTT
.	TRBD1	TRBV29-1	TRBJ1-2	CSVGDRTYGYTF	TGCAGCGTTGGGGACAGGACCTATGGCTACACCTTC
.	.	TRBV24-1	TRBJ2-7	CATSESGQSYEQYF	TGTGCCACCAGTGAATCCGGACAGTCCTACGAGCAGTACTTC
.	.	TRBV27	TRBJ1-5	CASSSLYSNQPQHF	TGTGCCAGCAGTTCCCTGTATAGCAATCAGCCCCAGCATTTT
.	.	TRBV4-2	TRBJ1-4	CASSQVLTANEKLFF	TGTGCCAGCAGCCAAGTCCTAACGGCTAATGAAAAACTGTTTTTT
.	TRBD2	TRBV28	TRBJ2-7	CASRTGGSGRGEQYF	TGTGCCAGCAGGACAGGGGGTAGCGGGAGGGGAGAGCAGTACTTC
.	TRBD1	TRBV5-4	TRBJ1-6	CASSLPGQGYNSPLHF	TGTGCCAGCAGCTTACCGGGACAGGGGTACAATTCACCCCTCCACTTT